In this sample, the clone carrying this T cell receptor (beta chain) turned up many times. The antigen remains unidentified. This CDR3 region has 13 residues. The V end lost 7 bases, the J end lost 0 bases, and 9 bases lay between the germline ends. The germline V gene has CDR1 MNHEY and CDR2 SVGEGT. This specimen belongs to a study of CD8 T cells in ankylosing spondylitis. The study's findings and limits: Enrichment of disease-linked clones was reportedly significant in matched ankylosing spondylitis synovial fluid. Characteristic, it appeared, of ankylosing spondylitis blood was a TCR beta motif of eight highly homologous variants.

5'-RACE, quantitative and with molecular barcodes, yielded the TCR beta libraries. TCRdb independently ran MiXCR on the 5' RACE reads; one entry per CDR3 protein. The sample records 310,000 or so distinct CDR3 sequences, around 19% being singletons. Sequencing input: blood, either unsorted or a sorted T cell fraction (not recorded which). The sequence derives from a male donor with ankylosing spondylitis or in good health (not recorded which). The V gene is TRBV6-2 or TRBV6-3, the J gene TRBJ1-2; possibly TRBD1 for D (5 bases). The CDR3 spells CASNQQANYGYTF. CDR3 DNA: TGTGCCAGCAATCAACAGGCTAACTATGGCTACACCTTC.